One sample yielded the 21 T cell receptor beta chains listed below, sequenced in a study of T-cell memory formation after mild COVID-19. TCRdb passed the 5' RACE reads through MiXCR, listing each CDR3 protein once. The table shows approximately 480,000 distinct CDR3 sequences, with 18% occurring only once. Sequences were obtained from PBMCs or a T cell subset sorted from them (not recorded which). The source is an adult woman who had mild COVID-19 (a few samples of this study predate the infection). Cell type and time point are not known.

In this sample, this clonotype turned up a few times. This chain connects TRBV29-1 to TRBJ1-3; tentatively, D is TRBD1 (5 bases). This CDR3 comprises 13 residues. V gave up 5 bases and J gave up 4 bases, with 12 bases separating them. CDR1 is SQVTM and CDR2 is ANQGSEA in the germline V gene. The CDR3 is CSVSGVMGNTIYF. The DNA for the CDR3 is TGCAGCGTTTCGGGGGTAATGGGAAACACCATATATTTT.

This clonotype was observed a handful of times. J is TRBJ2-1 and V is TRBV7-2; D is perhaps TRBD1 or TRBD2 (6 bases each). V dropped 9 bases and J dropped 6 bases, with 15 bases sitting between them. Germline V gene sequence: CDR1 SGHTA, CDR2 FQGNSA. The CDR3 extends over 13 amino acids. The CDR3, as DNA: TGTGCCAGTCCTACAGAGGGGGGCAATGAGCAGTTCTTC. As protein: CASPTEGGNEQFF.

The chain carries TRBV12-3 or TRBV12-4 and TRBJ2-5; 9 bases agree with TRBD2. The J segment lost 3 bases and the V segment lost 4 bases, leaving 6 bases of the junction unmatched. The CDR3 consists of 15 residues. CDR3 amino acids: CASSSSGETEETQYF. CDR3 bases: TGTGCCAGCAGTTCTAGCGGGGAAACGGAAGAGACCCAGTACTTC.

The chain joins TRBV7-2 to TRBJ2-3; TRBD2 aligns across 9 bases. J lost 1 base, V lost 3 bases, and 5 bases had no gene match. CDR1 and CDR2 (germline): SGHTA, FQGNSA. This CDR3 comprises 16 residues. Written as DNA, the CDR3 is TGTGCCAGCAGCTTGAGGTGGACTAGCGGCACAGATACGCAGTATTTT. Translating it yields CASSLRWTSGTDTQYF.

V gene TRBV19 combines with J gene TRBJ2-2; D is unclear. This CDR3 comprises 13 residues. V lost 10 bases to trimming and J lost 7 bases, with 16 bases between them. Germline CDR1 is LNHDA and CDR2 is SQIVND (reference sequence). Here the CDR3 DNA reads TGTGCCACCCATTATTCGTTCGGCGGGGAGCTGTTTTTT. Its translation is CATHYSFGGELFF.

The J gene is TRBJ2-7, the V gene TRBV5-1, with a weak D call TRBD1 (6 bases). Per germline, CDR1 SGHRS and CDR2 YFSETQ. CDR3 length equals 14 residues. V was clipped by 3 bases and J by 4 bases, with 14 bases between them. CDR3 sequence: CASSSQGRDYEQYF. In nucleotides, the CDR3 is TGCGCCAGCAGCTCACAGGGTAGGGATTACGAGCAGTACTTC.

V gene TRBV11-2 combines with J gene TRBJ1-2; D unresolved. The germline gives CDR1 SGHAT, CDR2 FQNNGV. The CDR3 consists of 15 residues. V was pared by 0 bases and J by 4 bases, with 12 bases between. The CDR3 sequence: CASSLEAVRAYGYTF. In nucleotides, the CDR3 is TGTGCCAGCAGCTTAGAGGCAGTTAGGGCCTATGGCTACACCTTC.

Ten or more counts support this clonotype. The J gene is TRBJ2-3, the V gene TRBV6-5, with D hard to call. V dropped 0 bases and J dropped 6 bases, with 16 bases sitting between them. The CDR3 runs 16 residues. Germline V CDR1 and CDR2: MNHEY, SVGAGI. CDR3 loop: CASSYSIWTGRDTQYF. The CDR3, as DNA: TGTGCCAGCAGTTACTCGATATGGACCGGTAGGGATACGCAGTATTTT.

CDR3 residues: CASSLEAQGIHEQYF. The CDR3 DNA reads as TGTGCCAGCAGTTTAGAGGCACAGGGGATCCACGAGCAGTACTTC. V usage is TRBV12-3 or TRBV12-4 and J usage is TRBJ2-7; 7 nucleotides line up with TRBD1. With V trimmed by 1 base and J by 5 bases, 8 bases remained unmatched. There are 15 residues in the CDR3.

This clonotype was found a few times. This chain uses TRBV9 with TRBJ2-1, with 7 bases identical to TRBD2. Unmatched junction bases numbered 17, after V lost 0 bases and J lost 14 bases. Germline CDR1 is SGDLS and CDR2 is YYNGEE. This CDR3 is built from 16 residues. The chain's CDR3 is CASSVDQVGVVGGEFF. The CDR3, as DNA: TGTGCCAGCAGCGTAGATCAGGTTGGGGTCGTGGGAGGGGAGTTCTTC.

This chain connects TRBV3-1 to TRBJ2-4, with a weak D call TRBD1 (6 bases). The V end lost 0 bases, the J end lost 1 base, and 10 bases lay between the germline ends. Germline CDR1 LGHDT, CDR2 YNNKEL (reference sequence). The length of the CDR3 is 16 residues. The CDR3 here is CASSQEQGRAKNIQYF. CDR3 nucleotides: TGTGCCAGCAGCCAAGAACAGGGAAGGGCCAAAAACATTCAGTACTTC.

This clonotype was seen more than once but under ten times. This chain joins TRBV27 and TRBJ2-7; 12 bases map to TRBD2. This CDR3 is 15 amino acids long. Germline lookup yields CDR1 MNHEY and CDR2 SMNVEV (reference sequence). The trim removed 6 bases at V and 1 base at J, leaving 4 bases unmatched. The chain's CDR3 is CASSRTSGKSYEQYF. CDR3 coding DNA: TGTGCCAGCAGCCGGACTAGCGGGAAGTCCTACGAGCAGTACTTC.

This clonotype was detected only a few times. This rearrangement joins TRBV7-3 to TRBJ1-2; D remains ambiguous. V was clipped by 2 bases and J by 9 bases, with 19 bases between them. The germline V gene encodes CDR1 SGHTA and CDR2 FQGTGA. This CDR3 is 15 amino acids long. CDR3 in DNA: TGTGCCAGCAGCTTAGAACCGGGCGGGGTAAATCGCTACACCTTC. The encoded protein is CASSLEPGGVNRYTF.

This clonotype was seen a handful of times. This chain's CDR3 is CSARDLSRTTGELFF. In nucleotides, the CDR3 is TGCAGTGCTAGAGATCTATCGCGGACCACCGGGGAGCTGTTTTTT. The chain recombines TRBV20-1 with TRBJ2-2, with D unclear. V lost 0 bases, J lost 4 bases, and 12 bases lay in between. The CDR3 is 15 residues long. The germline V gene has CDR1 DFQATT and CDR2 SNEGSKA (reference sequence).

The genes are TRBV6-1 and TRBJ1-2, with D unresolved. The CDR3 extends over 13 amino acids. The V gene's germline CDR1 is MNHNS and CDR2 SASEGT. The V gene lost 0 bases and the J gene lost 8 bases, with 10 bases spanning the gap. The CDR3 protein is CASSEAAAGGYTF. DNA of the CDR3: TGTGCCAGCAGTGAAGCGGCTGCTGGAGGCTACACCTTC.

V is TRBV3-1 and J is TRBJ1-1; D may be TRBD1 (6 bases). The CDR3 totals 15 residues. CDR1 and CDR2 (germline): LGHDT, YNNKEL (reference sequence). V was clipped by 3 bases and J by 1 base, with 12 bases between them. In DNA, the CDR3 is TGTGCCAGCAGCCATCGCGGGACACGGAACACTGAAGCTTTCTTT. Residues: CASSHRGTRNTEAFF.

This clonotype was seen a single time. The chain links TRBV14 to TRBJ2-3; 11 bases map to TRBD2. V was clipped by 4 bases and J by 4 bases; unmatched bases: 4. The germline V gene encodes CDR1 SGHDN and CDR2 FVKESK. This CDR3 has 15 residues. The DNA for the CDR3 is TGTGCCAGCAGCCCTAGACTAGCGGGACCAGATACGCAGTATTTT. As protein: CASSPRLAGPDTQYF.

This clonotype was observed a few times. The chain couples TRBV6-2 or TRBV6-3 to TRBJ2-1; 8 nucleotides match TRBD2. With 5 bases clipped from V and 2 bases from J, the junction kept 5 bases outside the gene matches. Germline V lookup: CDR1 MNHEY, CDR2 SVGEGT. The CDR3 is made up of 15 amino acids. The CDR3 coding sequence is TGTGCCAGCAGTAGCGGGAGATCCCCCTACAATGAGCAGTTCTTC. Protein product: CASSSGRSPYNEQFF.

This clonotype was observed many times. The chain combines TRBV4-1 with TRBJ2-1; D remains unclear. The CDR3 is 15 amino acids. Trimming took off 3 bases at V and 3 bases at J, with 12 bases between the two ends. Looked up from germline, CDR1 is MGHRA and CDR2 is YSYEKL. CDR3 loop: CASSQLTTGYNEQFF. Written as DNA, the CDR3 is TGCGCCAGCAGCCAGTTAACTACCGGCTACAATGAGCAGTTCTTC.

This clonotype occurred a few times. The gene calls are TRBV9 and TRBJ2-1; 8 nucleotides align to TRBD2. J gave up 6 bases and V 0 bases, and 5 bases lay outside the gene matches. CDR3 length: 15 amino acids. The V gene's germline CDR1 is SGDLS and CDR2 YYNGEE. The CDR3 here is CASSVGGLGGNEQFF. The DNA for the CDR3 is TGTGCCAGCAGCGTAGGGGGACTAGGGGGCAATGAGCAGTTCTTC.

The chain combines TRBV25-1 with TRBJ2-4, with D possibly TRBD2 on 5 matching bases. V dropped 3 bases and J dropped 12 bases, with 9 bases sitting between them. The CDR3 spans 11 residues. CDR1 and CDR2 from the germline V gene are MGHDK and SYGVNS. The CDR3 region is CASSDGVGQYF. CDR3 nucleotides: TGTGCCAGCAGTGACGGGGTTGGTCAGTACTTC.